The following is a TCR beta chain sequence with its context. This clonotype was counted ten times or more. This receptor's antigen is unknown. Nothing much larger sits one base from this clone, and base qualities are not available. Libraries of naive CD8 T cells were built from approximately 20,000 to 1,000,000 sorted cells, with 10%, 30% or 50% of the purified RNA used. On a BD FACSAria II, naive CD8 T cells were FACS-sorted as CD8+CD4-CCR7+CD45RA+ and collected into RLT Plus buffer. Detection sensitivity was tested by spiking Jurkat RNA equal to some 11 TCR copies' worth into samples containing roughly 19,000-1,000,000 naive CD8 T cells. CD8 T cells were enriched with RosetteSep CD8+ T Cell Enrichment Cocktail and Ficoll-Paque, followed by ACK red cell lysis. The CDR3 numbers 14 residues from cysteine through phenylalanine. Left in the record is the CDR3 DNA by itself, 42 bases read in frame from the first base. Unmatched junction bases come to 7, with V trimmed by 3 bases and J by 5 bases. In the germline V gene, CDR1 corresponds to SGDLS and CDR2 to YYNGEE.

The data were obtained in a study of molecular identifiers for immune sequencing clone quantification (dated by TCRdb to the late 2010s). At the level of the whole study: For a replicate experiment, RNA from 20,000 or 100,000 naive CD8 T cells was divided into five aliquots, of which four were sequenced. This methods study used CD8 T cells to benchmark TCR RNA copy counting and molecular-identifier clustering-based TCR repertoire sequencing (MIDCIRS).

The library was built by means of PCR. Data came from an Illumina HiSeq 4000. Bulk TCR libraries were made following a previously described method, with the TCR primers given in Table S5. Purification of total RNA was performed with the Qiagen AllPrep DNA/RNA kit. Before any analysis, reads coming from multiple sequencing runs of the same library were combined into one pool. Per the original workflow: Only reads with exact TCR constant sequence were kept, trimmed to 150 nt, and grouped by their 12-nt molecular barcodes. Reads within each barcode group were sub-clustered using a 15% Levenshtein threshold, and quality-weighted consensus sequences were constructed for each RNA molecule. Non-functional sequences were discarded, and so were lower-count sequences lying one edit away from another sequence. On the basis of fitting two negative binomial distributions, barcode sub-clusters with fewer than 20% of the maximum read count were discarded. TCRdb reprocessing: public reads trimmed at Q25 with fastp, clones called with MiXCR, in-frame beta chains kept. Entries are consolidated by CDR3 protein sequence, retaining the most common genes and DNA. These V and J calls originate from TCRdb's pipeline instead of the authors' own analysis. The sample table lists some 650,000 distinct CDR3 sequences, about 20% of them with a count of one. Around 0.9% of the sample goes to the ten largest clones.

General conclusions and limits of the study: Modeling indicated about three TCR RNA copies recovered per cell, compared with about 10 by digital PCR, which implies a capture efficiency of around 30%. Spiked-in Jurkat TCR RNA equal to a single cell's worth was reported to be detectable even within 1,200,000 naive CD8 T cells. The sizes of highly expanded clones could end up underestimated when identical TCR molecules share a barcode. In CMV-specific effector cells, over 98% of molecules were held by clones above 20 RNA copies, whereas under 1% of molecules were held by such clones in naive cells. Without barcode sub-clustering, chimeric consensus sequences inflated TCR diversity; chimeras reached as high as 47%. The naive libraries included spiked-in Jurkat TCR RNA (roughly nine copies' worth), and this Jurkat TCR RNA is not part of the donor repertoire.

The sequenced material came from naive CD8+ T cells from blood, with Jurkat cell RNA spiked in. Explained via the paper, the cell subset or site label denotes: FACS-sorted CD8+CD4-CCR7+CD45RA+ naive T cells. The sequence was obtained from a human donor in good health. Some libraries in this study had Jurkat cell RNA spiked in. This chain is built from TRBV9 and TRBJ1-1, with TRBD1 matching 7 junction bases. The nucleotides are TGTGCCAGCAGCGGAGCCGGACAGGCAACTGAAGCTTTCTTT. Its coded protein is CASSGAGQATEAFF.